This TCR beta chain was found in a study of regulatory T cells in long-lasting Graves disease. Turning to the study itself: By definition, persistent Graves' disease involved antithyroid drugs for over 5 years alongside positive TSH receptor antibodies.

According to the study, TCR beta libraries were built with iRepertoire HTBI primers and CDR3-region Arm-PCR. TCRdb reanalysed the multiplex PCR reads using MiXCR and keeps one entry per CDR3 protein. The sample yields fewer than 400,000 distinct CDR3 sequences, about 18% seen once. V lost 4 bases, J lost 4 bases, and 22 bases lay in between. The CDR3 sequence is 16 residues long. CDR1 is SQVTM, CDR2 ANQGSEA, per germline. General study results and limits: Persistent disease preferred TRBV28, TRBJ1-2 and TRBJ2-5.

A remark on this clonotype: The antigen remains undetermined.

The time point is: persistent/refractory GD, antithyroid drugs over 5 years with positive TRAb. With RNA extracted from PBMCs as input, the TCR library was made. Into tubes containing EDTA, approximately 9 milliliters of peripheral blood were drawn. The TCR originated in a female donor with Graves disease. The chain has TRBV29-1 and TRBJ1-2; D is unresolved. The sequences come from peripheral blood mononuclear cells (PBMCs), collected when the disease was refractory, from a patient treated with antithyroid drugs. The CDR3 spells CSVAPEEPGFLYGYTF. The CDR3 DNA follows: TGCAGCGTTGCCCCGGAAGAACCGGGATTCCTCTATGGCTACACCTTC.